This T cell receptor beta chain was observed in a study of CD8 T cells in ankylosing spondylitis. This clonotype has a count of ten or more. Its specificity is unknown. The CDR3 sequence is 15 residues long. The V and J ends lost 7 bases and 5 bases, in that order; junction bases with no gene match: 13. It was by quantitative 5'-RACE with molecular barcodes that TCR beta libraries were made. TCRdb analysed the 5' RACE reads with MiXCR anew, one entry per CDR3 protein. This sample has some 220,000 distinct CDR3 sequences; 10% to 13% occur once, and the top ten carry less than 3%. Overall study results and limits: Disease-linked clones were reportedly significantly enriched in matched ankylosing spondylitis synovial fluid.

The source material was blood, either unsorted or a sorted T cell fraction (not recorded which). The receptor was isolated from a male donor with ankylosing spondylitis or in good health (not recorded which). This sequence joins TRBV12-3 or TRBV12-4 and TRBJ1-2, with 7 bases lining up with TRBD1. Here the CDR3 DNA reads TGTGCCAGCATCCTTCAACCGACAGGGAAGTATGGCTACACCTTC. Amino acid sequence: CASILQPTGKYGYTF.